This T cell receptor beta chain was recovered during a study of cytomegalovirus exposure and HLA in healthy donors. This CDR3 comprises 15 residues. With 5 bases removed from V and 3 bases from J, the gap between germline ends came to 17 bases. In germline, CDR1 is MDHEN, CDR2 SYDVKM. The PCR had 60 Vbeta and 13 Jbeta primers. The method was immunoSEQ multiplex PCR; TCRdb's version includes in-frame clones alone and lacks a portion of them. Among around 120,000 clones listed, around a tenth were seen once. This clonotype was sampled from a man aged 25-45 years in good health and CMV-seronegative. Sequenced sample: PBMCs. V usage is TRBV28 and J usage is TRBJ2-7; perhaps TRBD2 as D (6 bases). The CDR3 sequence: CASSNWRGRVYEQYF. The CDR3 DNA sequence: TGTGCCAGCAGTAATTGGAGGGGAAGGGTCTACGAGCAGTACTTC. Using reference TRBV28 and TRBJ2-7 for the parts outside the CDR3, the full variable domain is DVKVTQSSRYLVKRTGEKVFLECVQDMDHENMFWYRQDPGLGLRLIYFSYDVKMKEKGDIPEGYSVSREKKERFSLILESASTNQTSMYLCASSNWRGRVYEQYFGPGTRLTVT.